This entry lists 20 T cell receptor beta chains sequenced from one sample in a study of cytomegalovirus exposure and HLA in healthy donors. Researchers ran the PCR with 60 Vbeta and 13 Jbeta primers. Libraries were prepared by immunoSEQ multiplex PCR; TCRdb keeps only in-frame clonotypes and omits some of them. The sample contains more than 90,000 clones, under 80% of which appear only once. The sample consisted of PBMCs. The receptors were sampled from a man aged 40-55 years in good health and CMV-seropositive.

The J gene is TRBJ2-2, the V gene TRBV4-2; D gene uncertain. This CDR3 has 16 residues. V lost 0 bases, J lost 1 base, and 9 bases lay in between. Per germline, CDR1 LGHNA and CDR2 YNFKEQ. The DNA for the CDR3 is TGTGCCAGCAGCCAAGATCCGGGTTTGAACACCGGGGAGCTGTTTTTT. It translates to CASSQDPGLNTGELFF.

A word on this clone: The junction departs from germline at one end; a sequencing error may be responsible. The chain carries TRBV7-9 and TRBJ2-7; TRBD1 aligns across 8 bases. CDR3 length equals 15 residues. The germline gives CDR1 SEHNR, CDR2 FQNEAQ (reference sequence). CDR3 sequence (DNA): TGTTCCAGCAGCTTAGCAGGACAGGGACCCTACGAGCAGTACTTC. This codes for CSSSLAGQGPYEQYF.

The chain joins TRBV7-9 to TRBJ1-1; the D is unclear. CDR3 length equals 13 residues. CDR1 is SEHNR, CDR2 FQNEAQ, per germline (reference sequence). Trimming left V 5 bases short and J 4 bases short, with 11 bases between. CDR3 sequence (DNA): TGTGCCAGCAGCCAGAGCAGGCCCACTGAAGCTTTCTTT. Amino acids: CASSQSRPTEAFF.

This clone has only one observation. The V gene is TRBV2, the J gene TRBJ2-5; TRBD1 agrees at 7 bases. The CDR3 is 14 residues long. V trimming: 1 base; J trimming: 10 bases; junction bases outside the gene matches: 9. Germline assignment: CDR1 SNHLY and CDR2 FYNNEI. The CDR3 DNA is TGTGCCAGCAGTGAAGGGAGAGGGGGCGCGAACCAGTACTTC. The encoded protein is CASSEGRGGANQYF.

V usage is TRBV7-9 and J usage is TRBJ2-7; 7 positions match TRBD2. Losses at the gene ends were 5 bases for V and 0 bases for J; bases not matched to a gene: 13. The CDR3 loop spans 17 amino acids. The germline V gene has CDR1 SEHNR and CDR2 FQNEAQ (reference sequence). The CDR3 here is CASSPPRGSQPSYEQYF. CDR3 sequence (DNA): TGTGCCAGCAGCCCCCCGCGGGGGTCCCAACCCTCCTACGAGCAGTACTTC.

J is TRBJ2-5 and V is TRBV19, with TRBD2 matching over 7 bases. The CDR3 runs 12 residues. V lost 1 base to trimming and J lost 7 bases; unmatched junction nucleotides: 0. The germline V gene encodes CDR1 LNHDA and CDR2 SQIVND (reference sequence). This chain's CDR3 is CASSIGGGTQYF. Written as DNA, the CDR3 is TGTGCCAGTAGTATAGGGGGGGGGACCCAGTACTTC. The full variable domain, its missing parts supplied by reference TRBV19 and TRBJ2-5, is DGGITQSPKYLFRKEGQNVTLSCEQNLNHDAMYWYRQDPGQGLRLIYYSQIVNDFQKGDIAEGYSVSREKKESFPLTVTSAQKNPTAFYLCASSIGGGTQYFGPGTRLLVL.

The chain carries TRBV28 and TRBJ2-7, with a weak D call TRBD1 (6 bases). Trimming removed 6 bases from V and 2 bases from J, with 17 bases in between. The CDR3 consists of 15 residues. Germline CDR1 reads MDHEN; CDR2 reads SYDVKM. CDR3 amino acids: CASSRTDTRTYEQYF. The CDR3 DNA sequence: TGTGCCAGCAGCCGGACAGATACTAGAACCTACGAGCAGTACTTC.

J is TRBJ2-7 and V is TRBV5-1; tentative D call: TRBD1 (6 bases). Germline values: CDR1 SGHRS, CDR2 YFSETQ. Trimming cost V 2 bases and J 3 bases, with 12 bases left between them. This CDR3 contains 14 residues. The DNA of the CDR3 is TGCGCCAGCAGCTTAACCGGGACACACTACGAGCAGTACTTC. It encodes CASSLTGTHYEQYF. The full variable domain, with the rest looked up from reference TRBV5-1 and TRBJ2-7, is KAGVTQTPRYLIKTRGQQVTLSCSPISGHRSVSWYQQTPGQGLQFLFEYFSETQRNKGNFPGRFSGRQFSNSRSEMNVSTLELGDSALYLCASSLTGTHYEQYFGPGTRLTVT.

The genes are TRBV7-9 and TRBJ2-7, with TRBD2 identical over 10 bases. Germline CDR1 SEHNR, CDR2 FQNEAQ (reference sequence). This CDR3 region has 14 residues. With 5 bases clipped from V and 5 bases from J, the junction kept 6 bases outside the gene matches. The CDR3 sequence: CASSTGTSVDEQYF. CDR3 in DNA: TGTGCCAGCAGCACCGGGACTAGCGTAGACGAGCAGTACTTC.

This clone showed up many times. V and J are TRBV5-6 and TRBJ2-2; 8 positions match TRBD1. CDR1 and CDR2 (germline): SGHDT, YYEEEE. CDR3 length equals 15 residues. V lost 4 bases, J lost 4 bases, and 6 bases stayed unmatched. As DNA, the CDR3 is TGTGCCAGCAGCCGTGGACAGGGAGCCACCGGGGAGCTGTTTTTT. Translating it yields CASSRGQGATGELFF.

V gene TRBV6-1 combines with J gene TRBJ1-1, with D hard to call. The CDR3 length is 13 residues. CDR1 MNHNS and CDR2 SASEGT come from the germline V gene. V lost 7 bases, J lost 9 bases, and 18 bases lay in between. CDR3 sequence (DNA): TGTGCCAGCACCAGGAAAGGTAGAATTCAAGCTTTCTTT. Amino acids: CASTRKGRIQAFF.

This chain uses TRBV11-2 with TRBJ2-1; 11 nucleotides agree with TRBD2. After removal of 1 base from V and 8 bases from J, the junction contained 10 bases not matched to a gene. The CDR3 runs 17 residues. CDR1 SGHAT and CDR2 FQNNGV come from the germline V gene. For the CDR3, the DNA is TGTGCCAGCAGCTTAGGGGAACTAGCGGGAGATTGGGATGAGCAGTTCTTC. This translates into CASSLGELAGDWDEQFF.

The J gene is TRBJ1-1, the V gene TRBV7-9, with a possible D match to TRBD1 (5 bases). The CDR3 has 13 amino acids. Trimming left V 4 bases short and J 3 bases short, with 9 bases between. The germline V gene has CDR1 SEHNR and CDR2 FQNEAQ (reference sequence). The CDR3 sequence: CASSYGGDTEAFF. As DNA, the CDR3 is TGTGCCAGCAGCTATGGGGGGGACACTGAAGCTTTCTTT.

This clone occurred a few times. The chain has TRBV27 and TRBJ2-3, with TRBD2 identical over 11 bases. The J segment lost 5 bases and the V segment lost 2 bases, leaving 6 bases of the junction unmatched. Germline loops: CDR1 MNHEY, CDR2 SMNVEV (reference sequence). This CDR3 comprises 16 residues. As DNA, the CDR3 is TGTGCCAGCAGTTTAGACATTACTAGCGGGAGAGATACGCAGTATTTT. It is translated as CASSLDITSGRDTQYF.

For the CDR3, the DNA is TGTGCCAGCAGCCTACCCCGGGACAGCCCCTACAATGAGCAGTTCTTC. This encodes CASSLPRDSPYNEQFF. The chain has TRBV14 and TRBJ2-1; 7 bases align to TRBD1. This CDR3 spans 16 amino acids. V lost 4 bases, J lost 2 bases, and 8 bases stayed unmatched. CDR1 is SGHDN and CDR2 is FVKESK in the germline V gene.

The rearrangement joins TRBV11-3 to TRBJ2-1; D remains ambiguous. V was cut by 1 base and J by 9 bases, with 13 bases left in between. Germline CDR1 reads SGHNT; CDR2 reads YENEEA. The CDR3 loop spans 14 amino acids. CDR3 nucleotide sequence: TGTGCCAGCAGCTTAGGAGGCTCCGGCGGTGAGCAGTTCTTC. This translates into CASSLGGSGGEQFF.

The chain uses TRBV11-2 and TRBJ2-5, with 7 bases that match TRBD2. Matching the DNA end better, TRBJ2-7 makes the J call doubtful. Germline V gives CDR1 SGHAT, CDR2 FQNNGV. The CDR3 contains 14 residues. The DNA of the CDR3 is TGTGCCAGCAGCTTAGGCGGGAGCCTCTACGAGCAGTACTTC. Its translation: CASSLGGSLYEQYF.

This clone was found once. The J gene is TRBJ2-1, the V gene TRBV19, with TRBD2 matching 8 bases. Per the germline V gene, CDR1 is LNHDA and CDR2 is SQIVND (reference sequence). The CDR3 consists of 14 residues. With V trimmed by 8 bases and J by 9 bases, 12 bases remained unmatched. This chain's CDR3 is CASLGRAGYGEQFF. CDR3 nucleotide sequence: TGTGCCAGTCTCGGGAGGGCCGGGTATGGTGAGCAGTTCTTC.

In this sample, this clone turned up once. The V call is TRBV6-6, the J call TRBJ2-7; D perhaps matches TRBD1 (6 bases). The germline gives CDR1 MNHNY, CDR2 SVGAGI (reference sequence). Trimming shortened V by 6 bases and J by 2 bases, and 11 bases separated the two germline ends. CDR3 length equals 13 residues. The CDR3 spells CASRQGSPYEQYF. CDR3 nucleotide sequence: TGTGCCAGCAGACAGGGATCCCCCTACGAGCAGTACTTC.

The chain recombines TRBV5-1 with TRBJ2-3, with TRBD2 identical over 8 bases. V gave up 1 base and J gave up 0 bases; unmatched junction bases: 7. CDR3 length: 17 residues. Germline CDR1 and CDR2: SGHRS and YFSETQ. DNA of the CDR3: TGCGCCAGCAGCTTGACGGTCCTAGCGGGTAGCACAGATACGCAGTATTTT. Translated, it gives CASSLTVLAGSTDTQYF.